Listed below are T cell receptor beta chains from one sample, sequenced in a study of molecular identifiers for immune sequencing clone quantification. TCRdb reprocessed the PCR reads via MiXCR and lists one record per CDR3 protein. The repertoire holds more than 95,000 distinct CDR3 sequences, with roughly a quarter as singletons. Sequencing input: naive CD8+ T cells from blood, with Jurkat cell RNA spiked in. These receptors originate from a human donor in good health. Some libraries in this study had Jurkat cell RNA spiked in. The conserved cysteine and the conserved F or W are not part of the CDR3 here.

>TRBV3-1|TRBJ2-5
ASKHRDRGLYQETQY
>TRBV3-1|TRBJ2-7
ASSQEVNTATLYEQY
>TRBV10-2|TRBJ2-2
ASSAALWTGGAAGELF
>TRBV12-3/TRBV12-4|TRBJ1-1
ASSAAIWTEAF
>TRBV20-1|TRBJ2-3
SARETGEITDTQY
>TRBV2|TRBJ1-2
ASGGLMGTSYGYT
>TRBV24-1|TRBJ2-7
ATSDRAAGFGEQY
>TRBV19|TRBJ2-1
ASSFASGGYNEQF
>TRBV20-1|TRBJ1-5
SASEEWREGYLDQPQH
>TRBV6-1|TRBJ2-7
ASSGRGFGFYEQY
>TRBV28|TRBJ2-3
ASSALAGVVDTQY
>TRBV6-2/TRBV6-3|TRBJ1-1
ASSYVVNTEAF
>TRBV27|TRBJ1-4
ASSRGTKATNEKLF
>TRBV12-3/TRBV12-4|TRBJ2-1
ASSSGLARGNEQF
>TRBV6-6|TRBJ2-4
AGTTWVARGIQY
>TRBV3-2|TRBJ2-2
ASSQVGGELF
>TRBV2|TRBJ2-5
ASSESRGLETQY
>TRBV6-5|TRBJ1-2
ASSYSPGSYGYT
>TRBV21-1|TRBJ2-4
ASSANSGGEKNIQY
>TRBV13|TRBJ1-1
ASSLGRNLGYTEAF
>TRBV7-9|TRBJ2-2
ASSDTRQGRSGELF
>TRBV7-6|TRBJ2-5
ASSYVGRSRETQY
>TRBV12-3/TRBV12-4|TRBJ1-1
ASSSGRDRNTEAF
>TRBV29-1|TRBJ2-5
SVWGTGKQETQY
>TRBV9|TRBJ1-4
ASCPRAGGPRGVEKLF
>TRBV11-2|TRBJ2-1
ASSPGTRGSNEQF
>TRBV5-4|TRBJ2-7
ASSLAAGGTYEQY
>TRBV6-2/TRBV6-3|TRBJ2-5
ASSYSLTSGGIPTQY
>TRBV7-9|TRBJ2-2
ASSPTDSYTGELF
>TRBV6-6|TRBJ2-2
ASTYRDTGELF
>TRBV12-3/TRBV12-4|TRBJ2-7
ASSLATYEQY
>TRBV4-1|TRBJ1-1
ASSQVALVQAYTEAF
>TRBV5-6|TRBJ2-7
ASSGGGAAPYEQY
>TRBV28|TRBJ2-1
ASSPGQGYNEQF
>TRBV12-3/TRBV12-4|TRBJ2-1
ASSQGLAGNNEQF
>TRBV7-9|TRBJ2-7
ASSPPTSGTYEQY
>TRBV25-1|TRBJ2-7
ASSESLAGPDQY
>TRBV7-6|TRBJ2-2
ASSLVWREGPQAGELF
>TRBV28|TRBJ1-3
ASSFANSYSGNTIY